This TCR beta chain was retrieved from a study of cytomegalovirus exposure and HLA in healthy donors. V was cut by 1 base and J by 2 bases, with 15 bases left in between. Germline values: CDR1 MNHEY, CDR2 SMNVEV (reference sequence). The CDR3 extends over 16 amino acids. Study outcomes and limitations: Later analysis identified several of the most significant clusters that appeared linked to common viral pathogens. In a later analysis, across HLA loci, associated TCR counts were highest for DRB1, lowest for HLA-C. What TCR beta sequences reportedly achieved was accurate prediction of HLA-A and HLA-B alleles in most subjects.

The PCR contained 60 Vbeta and 13 Jbeta primers. Assay used: immunoSEQ multiplex PCR; TCRdb lists only in-frame clones, some missing. The table lists 150,000 to 200,000 clones, around 85% of them singletons. This clone was counted a few times. The antigen is not known. This sample also contains other DNA sequences that code for the same CDR3. Sequencing was done on a sample of PBMCs. The chain links TRBV27 to TRBJ2-7; D not resolved. The source is a man between 50 and 59 years old in good health and CMV-seropositive. The CDR3 DNA reads TGTGCCAGCAGTTTATTCAAAGAGGAGACGGCCTACGAGCAGTACTTC. Translation gives CASSLFKEETAYEQYF.